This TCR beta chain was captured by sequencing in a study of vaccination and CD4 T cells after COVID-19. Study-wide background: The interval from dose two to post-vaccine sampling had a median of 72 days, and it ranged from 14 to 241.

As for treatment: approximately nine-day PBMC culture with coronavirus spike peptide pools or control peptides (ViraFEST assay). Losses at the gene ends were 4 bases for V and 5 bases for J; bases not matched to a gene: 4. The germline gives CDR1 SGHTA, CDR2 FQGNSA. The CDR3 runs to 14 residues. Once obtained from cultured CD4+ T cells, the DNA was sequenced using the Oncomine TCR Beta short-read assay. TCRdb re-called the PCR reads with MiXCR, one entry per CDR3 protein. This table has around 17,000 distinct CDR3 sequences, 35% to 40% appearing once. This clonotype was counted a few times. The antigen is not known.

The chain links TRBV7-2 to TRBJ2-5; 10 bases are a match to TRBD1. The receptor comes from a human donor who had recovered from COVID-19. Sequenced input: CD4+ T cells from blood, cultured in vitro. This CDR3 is CASSSRQGAETQYF. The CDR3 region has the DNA TGTGCCAGCAGCTCCCGACAGGGGGCGGAGACCCAGTACTTC.